The 29 T cell receptor beta chains below all came from one sample that was sequenced in a study of T cells in Graves' hyperthyroidism and ophthalmopathy. There were TCR beta CDR3 regions amplified from RNA transcripts. RT-PCR in the first round (using the HTBI primer set) targeted the TCR CDR3. TCRdb itself ran the multiplex PCR reads through MiXCR, one entry per CDR3 protein. The repertoire holds 250,000 or so distinct CDR3 sequences, 13% to 15% seen once, with about an eighth in the top ten. Sequencing was done on a sample of blood. Receptors were obtained from a woman aged 40 to 50 with Graves' hyperthyroidism that later progressed to Graves' ophthalmopathy.

The chain has TRBV4-2 and TRBJ2-1; D uncertain. The CDR3 spans 14 residues. V lost 1 base, J lost 3 bases, and 7 bases lay in between. Germline V lookup: CDR1 LGHNA, CDR2 YNFKEQ. The CDR3 reads CASSQGVDYNEQFF. As DNA, the CDR3 is TGTGCCAGCAGCCAAGGCGTCGACTACAATGAGCAGTTCTTC.

With respect to this clonotype: Its ends do not fully match the called genes, so a read error is possible. The gene calls are TRBV4-1 and TRBJ1-3, with D unresolved. CDR3 length: 16 residues. The germline V gene has CDR1 MGHRA and CDR2 YSYEKL. The CDR3 loop is CAGSQVLGLGGNTIYF. In DNA, the CDR3 is TGCGCCGGCAGCCAAGTTCTAGGCCTTGGGGGAAACACCATATATTTT.

This clonotype was counted at least ten times. The chain uses TRBV27 and TRBJ2-7; TRBD1 might be the D (6 bases). CDR1 and CDR2 (germline): MNHEY, SMNVEV (reference sequence). The CDR3 consists of 12 residues. V was pared by 4 bases and J by 3 bases, with 7 bases between. This CDR3 reads CASSSTGYEQYF. CDR3 bases: TGTGCCAGCAGTTCGACAGGCTACGAGCAGTACTTC.

In this sample, this clonotype turned up many times. The V gene is TRBV27, the J gene TRBJ1-1; D perhaps matches TRBD1 (6 bases). Trimming shortened V by 3 bases and J by 5 bases, and 25 bases separated the two germline ends. The CDR3 totals 18 residues. Per germline, CDR1 MNHEY and CDR2 SMNVEV (reference sequence). In DNA form, the CDR3 reads TGTGCCAGCAGTTTCTTTCCCTCTCTCCCCAGGGGAGATACTGAAGCTTTCTTT. Residues: CASSFFPSLPRGDTEAFF.

The sample holds many counts of this clonotype. The chain has TRBV2 and TRBJ1-5; no definite D call. The ends were cut back, 4 bases at V and 4 bases at J, with 14 bases in the middle. CDR3 size: 15 residues. Germline V lookup: CDR1 SNHLY, CDR2 FYNNEI. CDR3 sequence: CASSGEGQRNQPQHF. The CDR3 nucleotides read TGTGCCAGCAGTGGAGAGGGCCAGAGAAATCAGCCCCAGCATTTT.

This clonotype was recorded at least ten times. The chain combines TRBV5-1 with TRBJ2-3; D uncertain. Per germline, CDR1 SGHRS and CDR2 YFSETQ. The CDR3 covers 14 residues. V gave up 0 bases and J gave up 1 base, with 6 bases separating them. The CDR3 DNA sequence: TGCGCCAGCAGCTTGGGGGCGGGCACAGATACGCAGTATTTT. Protein product: CASSLGAGTDTQYF.

The J gene is TRBJ2-1, the V gene TRBV20-1; 9 positions agree with TRBD2. CDR3 length: 12 amino acids. Germline CDR1 reads DFQATT; CDR2 reads SNEGSKA (reference sequence). V lost 5 bases and J lost 8; bases outside the gene matches: 4. CDR3 in DNA: TGCAGTGCTGAGGGACTAGCAGATGAGCAGTTCTTC. Amino acids: CSAEGLADEQFF.

The chain links TRBV4-2 to TRBJ2-3; 12 positions agree with TRBD2. Per germline, CDR1 LGHNA and CDR2 YNFKEQ. With V trimmed by 2 bases and J by 6 bases, 9 bases remained unmatched. The CDR3 totals 17 residues. The CDR3 loop reads CASSQSGRLAGVDTQYF. DNA of the CDR3: TGTGCCAGCAGCCAATCCGGACGACTAGCGGGAGTGGATACGCAGTATTTT.

This clonotype was seen at least ten times. The V gene is TRBV28, the J gene TRBJ2-7; TRBD2 aligns across 14 bases. There are 15 residues in the CDR3. CDR1 and CDR2 from the germline V gene are MDHEN and SYDVKM. J was trimmed by 5 bases and V by 6 bases; bases with no gene match: 6. The CDR3 protein is CASSPGTSGRDEQYF. The CDR3 DNA sequence: TGTGCCAGCAGCCCCGGGACTAGCGGGAGAGACGAGCAGTACTTC.

This chain connects TRBV11-3 to TRBJ2-4, with TRBD2 identical over 11 bases. CDR3 length: 20 residues. With V trimmed by 1 base and J by 8 bases, 19 bases remained unmatched. Germline CDR1 SGHNT, CDR2 YENEEA. In nucleotides, the CDR3 is TGTGCCAGCAGCTTAGCGGACCTTAGCGGGAGGGCCGAAAGCGGAGACATTCAGTACTTC. Encoded protein: CASSLADLSGRAESGDIQYF.

This clonotype was seen at least ten times. The genes are TRBV3-1 and TRBJ2-2; D is unclear. The V end was cut by 4 bases, the J end by 7 bases, with 16 bases between. The CDR3 length is 15 residues. Germline V lookup: CDR1 LGHDT, CDR2 YNNKEL (reference sequence). In DNA form, the CDR3 reads TGTGCCAGCAGCCTCTGGGCGCACCCGGGCGGGGAGCTGTTTTTT. It encodes CASSLWAHPGGELFF.

The table lists this clonotype with many counts. This sequence joins TRBV6-2 or TRBV6-3 and TRBJ1-5; TRBD1 matches at 7 bases. This CDR3 is 14 amino acids long. CDR1 and CDR2 (germline): MNHEY, SVGEGT. V was clipped by 4 bases and J by 3 bases; unmatched bases: 3. CDR3 in amino acids: CASSSRGPNQPQHF. In nucleotides, the CDR3 is TGTGCCAGCAGTTCTAGGGGGCCCAATCAGCCCCAGCATTTT.

This clonotype was observed many times. A junction end diverges from the germline sequence, so it may reflect a read error. The chain links TRBV3-1 to TRBJ1-5; D possibly corresponds to TRBD1 (6 bases). This CDR3 spans 15 amino acids. Germline-derived CDR1 and CDR2 are LGHDT and YNNKEL (reference sequence). In DNA form, the CDR3 reads TGTGCCAACAGCCAAGACAGGAGGGGCAATCAGCCCCAGCATTTT. This translates into CANSQDRRGNQPQHF.

The chain uses TRBV5-1 and TRBJ2-1; TRBD2 agrees at 11 bases. CDR1 is SGHRS and CDR2 is YFSETQ in the germline V gene. This CDR3 has 15 amino acids. Unmatched junction bases numbered 5, after V lost 4 bases and J lost 5 bases. The CDR3 nucleotides are TGCGCCAGCAGCAGATTACTAGCGGGAGACAATGAGCAGTTCTTC. Translation gives CASSRLLAGDNEQFF.

The CDR3 sequence is CASSEGDYTDTQYF. In DNA, the CDR3 is TGTGCCAGCAGCGAGGGGGACTACACAGATACGCAGTATTTT. The chain combines TRBV9 with TRBJ2-3; possible D gene TRBD2, 7 bases. Trimming left V 3 bases short and J 2 bases short, with 10 bases between. Germline values: CDR1 SGDLS, CDR2 YYNGEE. CDR3 size: 14 residues.

This clonotype was seen ten or more times. V gene TRBV12-3 or TRBV12-4 combines with J gene TRBJ2-6, with TRBD2 identical over 8 bases. CDR3 length equals 17 residues. J lost 2 bases, V lost 6 bases, and 9 bases had no gene match. CDR3 loop: CASRAGVASAGANVLTF. In DNA, the CDR3 is TGTGCCAGCAGAGCGGGAGTCGCATCGGCTGGGGCCAACGTCCTGACTTTC.

This clonotype has at least ten counts. This rearrangement joins TRBV28 to TRBJ1-4; 8 positions agree with TRBD1. From germline, CDR1 is MDHEN and CDR2 SYDVKM. V gave up 6 bases and J gave up 8 bases; unmatched junction bases: 8. The CDR3 length is 14 residues. For the CDR3, the DNA is TGTGCCAGCAGGAACCAGGGGGCTGGGGAAAAACTGTTTTTT. Amino acids: CASRNQGAGEKLFF.

At least ten counts were recorded for this clonotype. The rearrangement joins TRBV9 to TRBJ1-2; D is unclear. V was trimmed by 3 bases and J by 8 bases, leaving 8 bases between them. This CDR3 region has 11 residues. Germline-derived CDR1 and CDR2 are SGDLS and YYNGEE. This chain's CDR3 is CASSEGRGYTF. The CDR3 region has the DNA TGTGCCAGCAGCGAAGGGAGGGGCTACACCTTC.

This clonotype was recorded many times. This chain joins TRBV2 and TRBJ2-3; the match to TRBD2 covers 8 bases. V shed 5 bases, J shed 6 bases, and the junction held 7 bases outside the gene matches. The CDR3 covers 14 residues. Germline CDR1 SNHLY, CDR2 FYNNEI. The CDR3 DNA follows: TGTGCCAGCAGTCCACATGCGGGGGGCGATACGCAGTATTTT. This encodes CASSPHAGGDTQYF.

About this clonotype itself: It is likely a read error, because the conserved phenylalanine at the end of the CDR3 is missing. The chain combines TRBV11-2 with TRBJ2-2; the D gene is possibly TRBD2 (6 bases). Germline values: CDR1 SGHAT, CDR2 FQNNGV. The CDR3 is 14 amino acids. V dropped 6 bases and J dropped 7 bases, with 15 bases sitting between them. The CDR3 reads CASRRGLTDGELFV. DNA for the CDR3: TGTGCCAGCAGGAGGGGACTGACCGACGGGGAGCTGTTTGTT.

This clonotype was recorded only once. The rearrangement joins TRBV11-3 to TRBJ1-6; possibly TRBD1 for D (5 bases). This CDR3 contains 14 residues. Germline V CDR1 and CDR2: SGHNT, YENEEA. Trimming shortened V by 4 bases and J by 8 bases, and 12 bases separated the two germline ends. CDR3 protein: CASSSGGNDSPLHF. DNA of the CDR3: TGTGCCAGCAGCTCCGGGGGTAACGATTCACCCCTCCACTTT.

In its sample, this clonotype was seen many times. This chain uses TRBV2 with TRBJ2-5; 10 nucleotides align to TRBD2. CDR1 and CDR2 (germline): SNHLY, FYNNEI. The CDR3 has 16 residues. Trimming took 0 bases from V and 4 from J; bases not matched to a gene: 5. The CDR3 bases are TGTGCCAGCAGTGAAGCGCTAGGGACTAGCGCAGAGACCCAGTACTTC. This encodes CASSEALGTSAETQYF.

This clonotype came up many times. The chain combines TRBV11-2 with TRBJ2-6; D is uncertain. Germline V gives CDR1 SGHAT, CDR2 FQNNGV. The CDR3 extends over 14 amino acids. V shed 8 bases and J shed 0 bases, with 8 bases lying between them. CDR3 sequence reads: CASSAASGANVLTF. CDR3 DNA: TGTGCCAGCTCAGCCGCCTCTGGGGCCAACGTCCTGACTTTC.

This clonotype came up many times. V is TRBV7-3 and J is TRBJ2-3; no firm D call. Looked up from germline, CDR1 is SGHTA and CDR2 is FQGTGA. The CDR3 spans 16 residues. V was clipped by 3 bases and J by 0 bases, with 13 bases between them. The CDR3 coding sequence is TGTGCCAGCAGCTTCCGGCCCTCGTCAAGCACAGATACGCAGTATTTT. Translation gives CASSFRPSSSTDTQYF.

Turning to this clonotype: A much larger clone sits a single nucleotide away, making a read error possible. This rearrangement joins TRBV24-1 to TRBJ2-7; D possibly corresponds to TRBD2 (5 bases). CDR1 KGHDR and CDR2 SFDVKD come from the germline V gene. The CDR3 covers 13 residues. CDR3 residues: CATGEGRSYEQYF. CDR3 sequence (DNA): TGTGCCACCGGTGAGGGTCGCTCCTACGAGCAGTACTTC.

This rearrangement joins TRBV18 to TRBJ2-6; tentatively, D is TRBD1 (6 bases). This CDR3 has 19 amino acids. Trimming shortened V by 6 bases and J by 0 bases, and 21 bases separated the two germline ends. Germline V lookup: CDR1 KGHSH, CDR2 LQKENI. The CDR3 spells CASSQPPQGRFSGANVLTF. For the CDR3, the DNA is TGTGCCAGCTCTCAACCCCCGCAGGGGCGATTCTCTGGGGCCAACGTCCTGACTTTC.

This clonotype was counted ten times or more. V and J are TRBV11-1 and TRBJ2-1; D is unresolved. Per germline, CDR1 SGHAT and CDR2 FQDESV (reference sequence). Between the trimmed V and J ends, which lost 1 base and 6 bases, there was a span of 10 bases. The CDR3 is 14 residues long. The CDR3 region is CASSLEVGPNEQFF. For the CDR3, the DNA is TGTGCCAGCAGCTTAGAAGTGGGCCCCAATGAGCAGTTCTTC.

V gene TRBV27 combines with J gene TRBJ2-7; 9 positions match TRBD1. With V trimmed by 5 bases and J by 2 bases, 4 bases remained unmatched. CDR1 is MNHEY, CDR2 SMNVEV, per germline (reference sequence). This CDR3 has 14 amino acids. Here the CDR3 DNA reads TGTGCCAGCAGTGCACAGGGGGCCACCTACGAGCAGTACTTC. Amino acid sequence: CASSAQGATYEQYF.

This clonotype was picked up many times. The chain links TRBV11-1 to TRBJ1-1; a weak D match, TRBD1 (5 bases). The CDR3 totals 16 residues. CDR1 and CDR2 (germline): SGHAT, FQDESV (reference sequence). Trimming left V 1 base short and J 3 bases short, with 15 bases between. The CDR3 DNA follows: TGTGCCAGCAGCTTAGAGGAAGGGGCTCGGGACACTGAAGCTTTCTTT. Translating it yields CASSLEEGARDTEAFF.